Below, 3 T cell receptor beta chains from the same sample are listed, as sequenced in a study of response to subunit inactivated influenza vaccine. TCRdb re-called the RT-PCR reads through MiXCR, storing one row per CDR3 protein. The sample lists about 500,000 distinct CDR3 sequences, approximately 16% seen once, with 2.5% to 3.5% in the top ten. Sequenced here: CD4+ T cells sorted from PBMCs, sampled roughly 24 months after vaccination. These receptors all come from a man in his fifties or sixties who received an inactivated influenza vaccine.

CDR3 DNA: TGCGCCAGCAGCCGAGATAAGACTAGCGGGGGGGACAATGAGCAGTTCTTC. The encoded protein is CASSRDKTSGGDNEQFF. The rearrangement joins TRBV4-1 to TRBJ2-1; TRBD2 agrees at 14 bases. J was trimmed by 5 bases and V by 4 bases; bases with no gene match: 7. The CDR3 consists of 17 residues. CDR1 and CDR2 from the germline V gene are MGHRA and YSYEKL.

This clonotype was recorded once. The rearrangement links TRBV7-6 to TRBJ1-2; 8 bases map to TRBD1. V was pared by 4 bases and J by 2 bases, with 3 bases of the junction left unmatched. The length of the CDR3 is 14 residues. The germline gives CDR1 SGHVS, CDR2 FNYEAQ. The CDR3 bases are TGTGCCAGCAGCTCGAACAGGGGGAACTATGGCTACACCTTC. Translating it yields CASSSNRGNYGYTF.

This clonotype was detected ten times or more. This sequence joins TRBV20-1 and TRBJ2-7, with D maybe TRBD1 (6 bases). Germline assignment: CDR1 DFQATT and CDR2 SNEGSKA (reference sequence). The V end lost 3 bases, the J end lost 2 bases, and 14 bases lay between the germline ends. The CDR3 is 14 amino acids. Here the CDR3 reads CSARQGMRTYEQYF. CDR3 DNA sequence: TGCAGTGCTAGGCAGGGGATGAGGACCTACGAGCAGTACTTC.